This entry lists 4 T cell receptor beta chains sequenced from one sample in a study of blood T cell repertoires in COVID-19. Clones were sequenced by immunoSEQ multiplex PCR, and TCRdb holds only the in-frame ones, with some missing. The repertoire includes about 220,000 clones, 85% of them detected once, and 2.9% sits in the top ten. The specimen sequenced was peripheral blood. Receptor source: a middle-aged man who had recovered from COVID-19.

This chain's CDR3 is CASSLSKPTYEQYF. CDR3 coding DNA: TGTGCCAGCAGTTTATCGAAACCTACCTACGAGCAGTACTTC. V and J are TRBV27 and TRBJ2-7; the D is unclear. Trimming took 0 bases from V and 2 from J, leaving 8 bases between them. The CDR3 spans 14 residues. CDR1 is MNHEY and CDR2 is SMNVEV in the germline V gene (reference sequence).

This chain uses TRBV2 with TRBJ2-7; 12 bases line up with TRBD2. The length of the CDR3 is 14 residues. Germline lookup yields CDR1 SNHLY and CDR2 FYNNEI. The V segment lost 8 bases and the J segment 4 bases; nucleotides outside the gene matches: 6. The CDR3 DNA follows: TGTGCCAGCGGCGGACTAGCGGGATTTTACGAGCAGTACTTC. Its translation is CASGGLAGFYEQYF.

The sample holds one count of this clone. The gene calls are TRBV3-1 (or the pseudogene TRBV3-2) and TRBJ1-2; tentatively, D is TRBD1 (6 bases). The CDR3 covers 16 residues. V was clipped by 0 bases and J by 8 bases, with 19 bases between them. CDR1 LGHDT and CDR2 YNNKEL come from the germline V gene (reference sequence). The CDR3: CASSQDGNRVVSGYTF. The CDR3, as DNA: TGTGCCAGCAGCCAAGATGGGAACAGGGTGGTATCGGGCTACACCTTC.

The chain joins TRBV10-3 to TRBJ1-5, with 12 bases identical to TRBD1. The J segment lost 3 bases and the V segment lost 3 bases, leaving 6 bases of the junction unmatched. Per the germline V gene, CDR1 is ENHRY and CDR2 is SYGVKD. The CDR3 is 17 amino acids. The CDR3 loop is CAISDVGTGGINQPQHF. CDR3 in DNA: TGTGCCATCAGTGACGTGGGGACAGGGGGCATCAATCAGCCCCAGCATTTT.